These T cell receptor beta chains were read from a single sample in a study of early T cells in non-severe SARS-CoV-2 infection. TCRdb used MiXCR to reprocess the 5' RACE reads, holding one entry per CDR3 protein. The sample comprises some 71,000 distinct CDR3 sequences, about 10% of which are singletons, and less than 6.5% rests with the top ten. The sample was whole blood. The receptors derive from an adult who was a healthcare worker with PCR-confirmed SARS-CoV-2 infection or an uninfected control (not recorded which). Both conserved end residues are part of each CDR3.

>TRBJ2-4|TRBV7-9
CASSSGLAGGFDIQYF
>TRBJ1-5|TRBV6-6
CASSSGGQPQHF
>TRBJ2-3|TRBV9
CASGPVVPPYTQYF
>TRBJ1-3|TRBV18
CASSPGTETSGNTIYF
>TRBJ1-6|TRBV6-5
CASSYRHLLSGSPLHF
>TRBJ2-1|TRBV3-1
CASSQGQSRGYEQFF
>TRBJ2-1|TRBV3-1
CASSPSGTLNEQFF
>TRBJ2-1|TRBV3-1
CASSQVGRLEQFF
>TRBJ2-5|TRBV7-2
CASTSAGAAQETQYF
>TRBJ1-5|TRBV20-1
CSARDRLDQPQHF
>TRBJ1-2|TRBV7-2
CASSLDLGANYGYTF
>TRBJ2-1|TRBV5-1
CASSLDYNEQFF
>TRBJ1-4|TRBV7-2
CASNQGDATNEKLFF
>TRBJ1-2|TRBV29-1
CSLRTDTNYGYTF
>TRBJ2-3|TRBV18
CATSGATDTQYF
>TRBJ2-7|TRBV5-1
CASSLLLGYEQYF
>TRBJ2-2|TRBV27
CASSWAAPGQGLTGELFF
>TRBJ2-7|TRBV10-1
CASSESGDYYEQYF
>TRBJ2-7|TRBV5-1
CASSLVGPDRVSYEQYF
>TRBJ2-1|TRBV20-1
CSARGPIRDEQFF
>TRBJ2-7|TRBV14
CASSQESSPSPYEQYF
>TRBJ1-2|TRBV29-1
CSVEESIYGYTF
>TRBJ1-1|TRBV19
CASSVGTVTMNTEAFF
>TRBJ1-1|TRBV15
CATSEGQGRPTNTEAFF
>TRBJ2-3|TRBV29-1
CSVAGTSGRKTSTDTQYF
>TRBJ1-1|TRBV2
CASTERTGGTEAFF
>TRBJ2-5|TRBV7-3
CASSLTGLEETQYF
>TRBJ1-3|TRBV7-9
CASSVLGNTIYF
>TRBJ1-6|TRBV7-2
CASSFQANASPLHF